The clone carrying this T cell receptor beta chain was observed at least ten times. Its cognate antigen is unknown. The data were taken from a study of regulatory T cells in long-lasting Graves disease. Regarding the study as a whole: The study found persistent patients shared more public clonotypes (roughly 3,000) than new patients (about 990).

Germline CDR1 SEHNR, CDR2 FQNEAQ (reference sequence). Trimming removed 3 bases from V and 10 bases from J, with 10 bases in between. The CDR3 has 13 residues. Time point defined: newly diagnosed GD, antithyroid drugs for less than 3 months. PBMC RNA served as the TCR library source. For TCR beta, libraries came from iRepertoire HTBI primers and Arm-PCR of CDR3 regions. TCRdb reanalysed the multiplex PCR reads using MiXCR and keeps one entry per CDR3 protein. The table has about 540,000 distinct CDR3 sequences, roughly 13% seen once. This sample also belongs to another study, concerning T cells in Graves' hyperthyroidism and ophthalmopathy. That paper adds: Investigators excluded patients with uncontrolled infection, other autoimmune disease, pregnancy or lactation. Initially, a first-round RT-PCR of the TCR CDR3 employed the HTBI primer set.

The sequences come from peripheral blood mononuclear cells (PBMCs), collected at new diagnosis, from a patient treated with antithyroid drugs. The V gene is TRBV7-9, the J gene TRBJ1-6; D unresolved. The origin of this receptor is a man aged 25-45 years with Graves disease. The CDR3 bases are TGTGCCAGCAGCTTGGTCGAGAAATCACCCCTCCACTTT. Its translation is CASSLVEKSPLHF. The entire variable domain, with the rest obtained from reference TRBV7-9 and TRBJ1-6, is as follows: DTGVSQNPRHKITKRGQNVTFRCDPISEHNRLYWYRQTLGQGPEFLTYFQNEAQLEKSRLLSDRFSAERPKGSFSTLEIQRTEQGDSAMYLCASSLVEKSPLHFGNGTRLTVT.